Below, 15 T cell receptor beta chains from the same sample are listed, as sequenced in a study of CD8+CD57+ T cells in acquired aplastic anemia. The template used for profiling TCR beta VDJ and CDR3 was genomic DNA. TCRdb called the reads again in MiXCR, with one record for every CDR3 protein. In the table there are around 180,000 distinct CDR3 sequences, 64% of which are singletons. The specimen was sorted CD4+, CD8+, or CD8+CD57+ T cells (not recorded which) from PBMCs. These receptor sequences come from a human donor with severe aplastic anemia or a healthy control (not recorded which).

The J gene is TRBJ1-5, the V gene TRBV7-9, with 9 bases aligning to TRBD1. V shed 5 bases, J shed 1 base, and the junction held 6 bases outside the gene matches. The CDR3 extends over 16 amino acids. The germline V gene has CDR1 SEHNR and CDR2 FQNEAQ (reference sequence). The CDR3 loop is CASSAGTGRSNQPQHF. In DNA, the CDR3 is TGTGCCAGCAGCGCCGGGACAGGGAGAAGCAATCAGCCCCAGCATTTT.

The chain couples TRBV7-9 to TRBJ2-3; no clear D. There are 15 residues in the CDR3. V lost 2 bases and J 3 bases, leaving 12 bases between the germline ends. Germline CDR1 SEHNR, CDR2 FQNEAQ (reference sequence). The DNA for the CDR3 is TGTGCCAGCAGCTTACCAGGTTCGCTGACAGATACGCAGTATTTT. Translating it yields CASSLPGSLTDTQYF.

The chain combines TRBV20-1 with TRBJ1-6, with 8 nucleotides matching TRBD1. CDR3 length: 19 residues. V gave up 6 bases and J gave up 7 bases; unmatched junction bases: 23. Germline CDR1 is DFQATT and CDR2 is SNEGSKA (reference sequence). The CDR3 here is CSAPPSGRGQISGNSPLHF. In DNA form, the CDR3 reads TGCAGTGCCCCACCCAGTGGCAGGGGGCAGATATCAGGGAATTCACCCCTCCACTTT.

J is TRBJ1-6 and V is TRBV10-3; D unclear. V was cut by 0 bases and J by 0 bases, with 12 bases left in between. The CDR3 length is 18 residues. CDR1 is ENHRY and CDR2 is SYGVKD in the germline V gene. The CDR3 sequence is CAISESGGYSSYNSPLHF. In DNA, the CDR3 is TGTGCCATCAGTGAGTCGGGCGGCTATAGCTCCTATAATTCACCCCTCCACTTT.

The rearrangement uses TRBV9 and TRBJ2-7; 7 nucleotides match TRBD1. The germline gives CDR1 SGDLS, CDR2 YYNGEE. This CDR3 is built from 15 residues. The junction had 10 bases not matched to a gene; V was cut back by 4 bases and J by 3 bases. The CDR3 region has the DNA TGTGCCAGCAGCCAAGAGGACAGGAGCTTCTACGAGCAGTACTTC. It codes for CASSQEDRSFYEQYF.

V gene TRBV9 combines with J gene TRBJ2-1; possible D gene TRBD1, 6 bases. Germline CDR1 SGDLS, CDR2 YYNGEE. V was trimmed by 4 bases and J by 8 bases, leaving 16 bases between them. The CDR3 extends over 14 amino acids. The CDR3 DNA reads TGTGCCAGCAGCCCGGACTCAGGGGAATATGAGCAGTTCTTC. Its translation: CASSPDSGEYEQFF.

The V gene is TRBV27, the J gene TRBJ2-7; D tentatively fits TRBD1 or TRBD2 (6 bases each). The CDR3 totals 14 residues. Trimming took off 6 bases at V and 2 bases at J, with 14 bases between the two ends. The germline CDR1 and CDR2 sequences are MNHEY and SMNVEV (reference sequence). The CDR3, as DNA: TGTGCCAGCAGCTCGGGGGCTTACCCCTACGAGCAGTACTTC. Its translation is CASSSGAYPYEQYF.

This clonotype was counted once. The chain combines TRBV7-3 with TRBJ1-4, with 9 bases that match TRBD1. This CDR3 is 15 amino acids long. Germline V CDR1 and CDR2: SGHTA, FQGTGA. With 3 bases clipped from V and 7 bases from J, the junction kept 6 bases outside the gene matches. The CDR3 protein is CASSLGGTGSEKLFF. DNA of the CDR3: TGTGCCAGCAGCTTGGGTGGGACAGGGAGTGAAAAACTGTTTTTT.

The chain carries TRBV7-8 and TRBJ2-1; 9 nucleotides align to TRBD2. CDR3 length: 15 residues. V dropped 11 bases and J dropped 8; count of bases not matched to a gene: 16. CDR1 is SGHVS, CDR2 FQNEAQ, per germline. The CDR3 DNA is TGTGCCTGGAGTGTAACTAGCGGGCCGATCGATGAGCAGTTCTTC. This codes for CAWSVTSGPIDEQFF.

This clonotype was seen more than once but under ten times. The CDR3 reads CASSLGPRQPQHF. The CDR3 DNA follows: TGTGCCAGCAGCTTAGGGCCTAGACAGCCCCAGCATTTT. The V call is TRBV7-2, the J call TRBJ1-5; no definite D call. From germline, CDR1 is SGHTA and CDR2 FQGNSA. This CDR3 has 13 residues. V was clipped by 1 base and J by 7 bases, with 8 bases between them.

This clonotype was found a few times. V is TRBV2 and J is TRBJ2-7; no firm D call. This CDR3 region has 13 residues. V was pared by 4 bases and J by 6 bases, with 13 bases between. Germline loops: CDR1 SNHLY, CDR2 FYNNEI. CDR3 in DNA: TGTGCCAGCAGTGTGGAAGAACTCAGCGAGCAGTACTTC. Its translation is CASSVEELSEQYF.

This chain connects TRBV20-1 to TRBJ1-5; 9 bases agree with TRBD1. This CDR3 is built from 14 residues. The V gene end was trimmed by 5 bases and the J gene end by 2 bases; junction bases not matched to a gene: 4. Germline values: CDR1 DFQATT, CDR2 SNEGSKA (reference sequence). CDR3 sequence (DNA): TGCAGTGCTCCCCGGACAGGGGGCAATCAGCCCCAGCATTTT. Protein product: CSAPRTGGNQPQHF.

The chain employs TRBV19 and TRBJ1-4, with D possibly matching TRBD1 (6 bases). CDR1 is LNHDA and CDR2 is SQIVND in the germline V gene (reference sequence). V lost 5 bases and J 5 bases, leaving 15 bases between the germline ends. The CDR3 is 15 amino acids. The CDR3, as DNA: TGTGCCAGTAGTCCCCCGGGACAAAGGAATGAAAAACTGTTTTTT. This translates into CASSPPGQRNEKLFF.

This clonotype was picked up many times. The J gene is TRBJ1-1, the V gene TRBV9; 7 bases are a match to TRBD1. Germline V gene data show CDR1 as SGDLS and CDR2 as YYNGEE. The V gene end was trimmed by 4 bases and the J gene end by 10 bases; junction bases not matched to a gene: 16. The CDR3 totals 15 residues. The CDR3 sequence: CASSPGGKGGAGAFF. The CDR3 nucleotides read TGTGCCAGCAGCCCGGGCGGGAAAGGGGGCGCGGGAGCTTTCTTT. Supplemented by reference TRBV9 and TRBJ1-1, the full variable domain reads DSGVTQTPKHLITATGQRVTLRCSPRSGDLSVYWYQQSLDQGLQFLIQYYNGEERAKGNILERFSAQQFPDLHSELNLSSLELGDSALYFCASSPGGKGGAGAFFGQGTRLTVV.

The CDR3 region has the DNA TGTGCCACCTCTGATGACAATGAGCAGTTCTTC. Translation gives CATSDDNEQFF. V usage is TRBV6-5 and J usage is TRBJ2-1; D call uncertain. Trimming removed 10 bases at V and 5 bases at J, with 9 bases between. Germline V CDR1 and CDR2: MNHEY, SVGAGI. The CDR3 is 11 amino acids.